The present TCR beta chain was sequenced within a study of blood T cell repertoires in COVID-19. Looking at the study overall: Whether acute or convalescent, the COVID-19 samples came from the United States, Italy and Spain.

Authors' data handling: Amplification of reference gene primers was used by the study to estimate nucleated cell counts. Only in-frame clones appear in the TCRdb table, and some are missing; sequencing was by immunoSEQ multiplex PCR. From that table come the V and J calls and clone size; the DNA was used to work out D and trimming. The sample holds about 130,000 clones, around 86% seen once. The CDR3 consists of 15 residues. Trimming cost V 5 bases and J 3 bases; bases outside gene matches: 2. Germline CDR1 is PRHDT and CDR2 is FYEKMQ (reference sequence). Participants' reported clinical history set cohort assignment. Symptom resolution, clearance, or two negative PCRs marked the recovered donors of Cohort 3.

This sequence was found in a man aged 30-40 years who had recovered from COVID-19. Sequencing used PBMCs or T cells enriched from blood (not recorded which). The rearrangement links TRBV13 to TRBJ1-4; 11 bases fit TRBD1. The chain's CDR3 is CASSRGQGANEKLFF. The CDR3 region has the DNA TGTGCCAGCAGCCGGGGACAGGGGGCTAATGAAAAACTGTTTTTT.